Presented here are 18 T cell receptor beta chains from one specimen sequenced in a study of beta chain features in type 1 diabetes. The authors reverse transcribed all of the isolated RNA, so sequencing captured expressed TCRB transcripts. Produced via immunoSEQ multiplex PCR; TCRdb's table is partial and in-frame only. The table lists hundreds of thousands of clones, roughly a sixth of them singletons. Sequenced sample: naive CD4+ T cells from blood. The receptors derive from a young man in good health.

The chain is built from TRBV21-1 and TRBJ1-4; the table calls TRBD1, which could not be checked here. TRBV21-1 is described as a pseudogene. The CDR3 spans 12 residues. In DNA form, the CDR3 reads TGTGCCAGCAGGTCCCAGAATGAAAAACTGTTTTTT. Translating it yields CASRSQNEKLFF.

Only a few counts were recorded for this clone. V and J are TRBV7-9 and TRBJ2-3; weak D call: TRBD1 (5 bases). Trimming cost V 6 bases and J 0 bases, with 10 bases left between them. Germline V gives CDR1 SEHNR, CDR2 FQNEAQ (reference sequence). CDR3 size: 14 residues. The CDR3 nucleotides are TGTGCCAGCAGACGGCAGGGAAGCACAGATACGCAGTATTTT. It is translated as CASRRQGSTDTQYF.

In its sample, this clone was seen a few times. This chain uses TRBV10-3 with TRBJ2-3, with 7 bases aligning to TRBD1. The CDR3 is 14 residues long. The V segment lost 4 bases and the J segment 6 bases; nucleotides outside the gene matches: 7. Germline CDR1 is ENHRY and CDR2 is SYGVKD. In DNA form, the CDR3 reads TGTGCCATCAGTGTGGGACAGCCGTATGATACGCAGTATTTT. Translating it yields CAISVGQPYDTQYF.

A few counts support this clone. This chain links TRBV5-5 with TRBJ2-1; D unresolved. The germline gives CDR1 SGHKS, CDR2 YYEKEE (reference sequence). With 3 bases removed from V and 8 bases from J, the gap between germline ends came to 9 bases. CDR3 length: 12 amino acids. The chain's CDR3 is CASSSADYEQFF. CDR3 sequence (DNA): TGTGCCAGCAGCTCGGCCGACTATGAGCAGTTCTTC.

In this sample, this clone turned up a few times. The chain couples TRBV5-1 to TRBJ2-7; no clear D. Deletions cut 2 bases from V and 4 bases from J, with 7 bases between. The CDR3 runs to 12 residues. Germline V gene lookup returns CDR1 SGHRS and CDR2 YFSETQ. CDR3 DNA sequence: TGCGCCAGCAGCTTCGGGCAATACGAGCAGTACTTC. Amino acids: CASSFGQYEQYF.

This clone has only a few counts. The chain has TRBV19 and TRBJ2-7, with D uncertain. The V end was cut by 6 bases, the J end by 0 bases, with 12 bases between. This CDR3 is built from 14 residues. Germline assignment: CDR1 LNHDA and CDR2 SQIVND (reference sequence). This CDR3 reads CASRMVASSYEQYF. The CDR3 DNA is TGTGCCAGTAGAATGGTCGCGAGCTCCTACGAGCAGTACTTC.

The V call is TRBV9, the J call TRBJ2-2; D is undetermined. The CDR3 consists of 14 residues. The V gene's germline CDR1 is SGDLS and CDR2 YYNGEE. V was clipped by 4 bases and J by 0 bases, with 7 bases between them. The CDR3 sequence: CASSTRPNTGELFF. CDR3 DNA: TGTGCCAGCAGCACCCGCCCGAACACCGGGGAGCTGTTTTTT.

This clone was observed a few times. This sequence joins TRBV29-1 and TRBJ2-5, with D perhaps assigned TRBD1 or TRBD2 (5 bases each). The germline V gene has CDR1 SQVTM and CDR2 ANQGSEA. Trimming pared 7 bases from V and 3 bases from J, leaving 15 bases between. This CDR3 comprises 13 residues. The DNA of the CDR3 is TGCAGCGGGGGGATTCGGACCAAAGAGACCCAGTACTTC. Translating gives CSGGIRTKETQYF.

This clone was found a few times. This sequence joins TRBV28 and TRBJ2-3; D unclear. The V end was cut by 2 bases, the J end by 3 bases, with 6 bases between. The CDR3 is made up of 13 amino acids. Germline V gene data show CDR1 as MDHEN and CDR2 as SYDVKM. CDR3 nucleotides: TGTGCCAGCAGTTTAAAAGGGACAGATACGCAGTATTTT. It encodes CASSLKGTDTQYF.

This chain links TRBV9 with TRBJ2-5, with D possibly being TRBD1 (5 bases). There are 13 residues in the CDR3. Germline CDR1 is SGDLS and CDR2 is YYNGEE. Between the trimmed V and J ends, which lost 0 bases and 5 bases, there was a span of 8 bases. The CDR3, as DNA: TGTGCCAGCAGCGTAGATCCAGGGGAGACCCAGTACTTC. Amino acids: CASSVDPGETQYF.

The rearrangement links TRBV7-6 to TRBJ2-5; the D is unclear. From germline, CDR1 is SGHVS and CDR2 FNYEAQ. This CDR3 comprises 15 residues. Trimming took off 4 bases at V and 1 base at J, with 13 bases between the two ends. The CDR3 loop reads CASSSSRAAQETQYF. CDR3 in DNA: TGTGCCAGCAGCTCATCCAGAGCAGCCCAAGAGACCCAGTACTTC.

This clone was counted only a few times. V and J are TRBV7-2 and TRBJ2-7; 11 nucleotides match TRBD2. The germline V gene has CDR1 SGHTA and CDR2 FQGNSA. The CDR3 contains 17 residues. The junction had 14 bases not matched to a gene; V was cut back by 6 bases and J by 4 bases. The DNA for the CDR3 is TGTGCCAGCAGTCCCCGACTAGCGGGGAGGCCAGCGTACGAGCAGTACTTC. Translated, it gives CASSPRLAGRPAYEQYF.

A few counts support this clone. The V gene is TRBV19, the J gene TRBJ2-3; the D is unclear. Looked up from germline, CDR1 is LNHDA and CDR2 is SQIVND (reference sequence). The CDR3 length is 12 residues. V was cut by 3 bases and J by 0 bases, with 1 base left in between. CDR3 nucleotide sequence: TGTGCCAGTAGTATCAGCACAGATACGCAGTATTTT. Translating gives CASSISTDTQYF. The full variable domain, with the rest looked up from reference TRBV19 and TRBJ2-3, is DGGITQSPKYLFRKEGQNVTLSCEQNLNHDAMYWYRQDPGQGLRLIYYSQIVNDFQKGDIAEGYSVSREKKESFPLTVTSAQKNPTAFYLCASSISTDTQYFGPGTRLTVL.

In this sample, this clone turned up once. J is TRBJ2-3 and V is TRBV19; D is undetermined. CDR3 length: 15 residues. The V gene lost 1 base and the J gene lost 0 bases, with 8 bases spanning the gap. The germline V gene has CDR1 LNHDA and CDR2 SQIVND (reference sequence). CDR3 coding DNA: TGTGCCAGTAGTATAGCAGAGCGAAGCACAGATACGCAGTATTTT. It specifies CASSIAERSTDTQYF.

This chain uses TRBV9 with TRBJ1-5; D not resolved. The germline CDR1 and CDR2 sequences are SGDLS and YYNGEE. The CDR3 contains 13 residues. The V gene lost 1 base and the J gene lost 5 bases, with 7 bases spanning the gap. CDR3 sequence reads: CASSVRHDQPQHF. The CDR3 nucleotides are TGTGCCAGCAGCGTAAGGCATGATCAGCCCCAGCATTTT.

The V call is TRBV7-2, the J call TRBJ1-2, with TRBD1 matching 8 bases. Germline V lookup: CDR1 SGHTA, CDR2 FQGNSA. CDR3 length equals 15 residues. The V and J ends lost 3 bases and 8 bases, in that order; junction bases with no gene match: 11. This chain's CDR3 is CASSFDWQGAMGYTF. The CDR3, as DNA: TGTGCCAGCAGCTTCGATTGGCAGGGGGCGATGGGCTACACCTTC. The complete variable domain, with remaining parts taken from reference TRBV7-2 and TRBJ1-2, reads GAGVSQSPSNKVTEKGKDVELRCDPISGHTALYWYRQSLGQGLEFLIYFQGNSAPDKSGLPSDRFSAERTGGSVSTLTIQRTQQEDSAVYLCASSFDWQGAMGYTFGSGTRLTVV.

This clone was detected only a few times. The genes are TRBV7-2 and TRBJ1-2; the D gene is possibly TRBD1 (5 bases). CDR3 length equals 15 residues. Trimming left V 4 bases short and J 4 bases short, with 16 bases between. From germline, CDR1 is SGHTA and CDR2 FQGNSA. The CDR3 sequence: CASSSPGRASYGYTF. CDR3 coding DNA: TGTGCCAGCAGCTCTCCAGGGAGGGCTAGCTATGGCTACACCTTC.

The chain is built from TRBV5-1 and TRBJ2-7, with 9 nucleotides matching TRBD1. V shed 4 bases and J 4 bases; nucleotides not matched to a gene: 9. From germline, CDR1 is SGHRS and CDR2 YFSETQ. CDR3 size: 15 residues. In nucleotides, the CDR3 is TGCGCCAGCAGCCCGGGGGACAGGGCCCTTTACGAGCAGTACTTC. It is translated as CASSPGDRALYEQYF.